The clone carrying this T cell receptor beta chain came up a few times. The antigen is undetermined. The source of the sample is a study of cytomegalovirus exposure and HLA in healthy donors. Broader study findings: Among donors in an Asian-associated ancestry cluster, a later analysis reportedly found fewer N-insertions than the approximately 700-donor mean. V- and J-gene trimming in TCR beta was tied to a missense DCLRE1C variant by an analysis performed later.

The V end was cut by 4 bases, the J end by 0 bases, with 12 bases between. This CDR3 comprises 15 residues. In germline, CDR1 is SGHAT, CDR2 FQNNGV. Each donor's status was that of a healthy bone marrow donor. Primers for the PCR totalled 60 Vbeta and 13 Jbeta. TCRdb keeps only in-frame clones here, not all; method: immunoSEQ multiplex PCR. Among some 140,000 clones listed, about four fifths were seen once. The receptor's source is a man aged 25-45 years in good health and CMV-seropositive. Sequencing used PBMCs. The rearrangement links TRBV11-2 to TRBJ1-1; no definite D call. The CDR3 is CASSSAELMNTEAFF. Here the CDR3 DNA reads TGTGCCAGCAGCTCCGCGGAGTTAATGAACACTGAAGCTTTCTTT.